This T cell receptor beta chain was sequenced in a study of blood T cell repertoires in COVID-19. Germline V lookup: CDR1 SGHRS, CDR2 YFSETQ. Trimming shortened V by 4 bases and J by 8 bases, and 15 bases separated the two germline ends. This CDR3 contains 13 residues. Method: immunoSEQ multiplex PCR; TCRdb's copy keeps in-frame clones and lacks some. The sample carries a few hundred thousand clones, 85% to 90% recorded once. The source of this sequence is a woman in her sixties who had recovered from COVID-19. Sequenced sample: PBMCs or T cells enriched from blood (not recorded which). V usage is TRBV5-1 and J usage is TRBJ1-2; D is possibly TRBD1 (6 bases). CDR3 DNA: TGCGCCAGCAGCGGGGGCCTAACGGAGGGCTACACCTTC. Its translation: CASSGGLTEGYTF. The full variable domain, in which reference TRBV5-1 and TRBJ1-2 provide the parts outside the CDR3, is KAGVTQTPRYLIKTRGQQVTLSCSPISGHRSVSWYQQTPGQGLQFLFEYFSETQRNKGNFPGRFSGRQFSNSRSEMNVSTLELGDSALYLCASSGGLTEGYTFGSGTRLTVV.